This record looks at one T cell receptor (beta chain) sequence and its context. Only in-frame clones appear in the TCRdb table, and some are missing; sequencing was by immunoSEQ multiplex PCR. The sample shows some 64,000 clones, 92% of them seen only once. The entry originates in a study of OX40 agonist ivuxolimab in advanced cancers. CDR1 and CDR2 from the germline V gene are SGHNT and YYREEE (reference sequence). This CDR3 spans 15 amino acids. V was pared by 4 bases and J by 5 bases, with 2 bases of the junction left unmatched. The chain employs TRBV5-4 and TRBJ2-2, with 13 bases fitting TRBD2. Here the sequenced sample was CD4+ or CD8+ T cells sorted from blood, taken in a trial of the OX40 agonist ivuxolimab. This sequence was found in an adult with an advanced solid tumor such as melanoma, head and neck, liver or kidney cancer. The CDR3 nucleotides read TGTGCCAGCAGCCCGGGACTAGCGGGGACCGGGGAGCTGTTTTTT. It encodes CASSPGLAGTGELFF.